One and the same sample provided the 27 T cell receptor beta chains below, sequenced in a study of cytomegalovirus exposure and HLA in healthy donors. The PCR had 60 Vbeta and 13 Jbeta primers. Method: immunoSEQ multiplex PCR; TCRdb's copy keeps in-frame clones and lacks some. Altogether some 76,000 clones are present, about nine tenths being singletons, with the ten largest covering 1.5% to 2%. Input material: PBMCs. The receptor set was obtained from a woman aged 25-40 years in good health and CMV-seronegative.

The rearrangement uses TRBV5-4 and TRBJ2-1; 8 positions match TRBD1. The V gene's germline CDR1 is SGHNT and CDR2 YYREEE (reference sequence). This CDR3 has 13 residues. Trimming removed 6 bases from V and 6 bases from J; junction bases left unmatched: 5. CDR3 sequence (DNA): TGTGCCAGCAACCCCGGACAGGGCAATGAGCAGTTCTTC. This sequence encodes CASNPGQGNEQFF.

This clone appeared once. Sequence at one end of the junction differs from germline and may be a read error. V usage is TRBV7-9 and J usage is TRBJ2-7; 13 nucleotides match TRBD2. CDR3 length equals 16 residues. Germline CDR1 reads SEHNR; CDR2 reads FQNEAQ (reference sequence). CDR3 sequence (DNA): TGTTCCAGCAGCAAACTAGCGGGAGGGCGAAACTACGAGCAGTACTTC. Amino acids: CSSSKLAGGRNYEQYF. The full variable domain, with the rest looked up from reference TRBV7-9 and TRBJ2-7, is DTGVSQNPRHKITKRGQNVTFRCDPISEHNRLYWYRQTLGQGPEFLTYFQNEAQLEKSRLLSDRFSAERPKGSFSTLEIQRTEQGDSAMYLCSSSKLAGGRNYEQYFGPGTRLTVT.

V gene TRBV27 combines with J gene TRBJ1-3; 8 bases fit TRBD1. CDR3 length equals 15 residues. Germline V lookup: CDR1 MNHEY, CDR2 SMNVEV (reference sequence). V lost 10 bases, J lost 3 bases, and 11 bases stayed unmatched. This chain's CDR3 is CATLTTGASGNTIYF. The CDR3 nucleotides are TGTGCCACCCTAACGACAGGGGCTAGTGGAAACACCATATATTTT.

V is TRBV4-2 and J is TRBJ1-5; D uncertain. Trimming took off 3 bases at V and 5 bases at J, with 8 bases between the two ends. CDR1 LGHNA and CDR2 YNFKEQ come from the germline V gene. The CDR3 covers 13 residues. The CDR3 here is CASSQQADQPQHF. CDR3 nucleotide sequence: TGTGCCAGCAGCCAGCAGGCCGATCAGCCCCAGCATTTT.

The rearrangement joins TRBV6-4 to TRBJ2-5; 8 nucleotides line up with TRBD2. The CDR3 is 13 amino acids. The J segment lost 3 bases and the V segment lost 6 bases, leaving 3 bases of the junction unmatched. Germline CDR1 is MRHNA and CDR2 is SNTAGT. In DNA, the CDR3 is TGTGCCAGCAGCCCGACTAGCGAAGAGACCCAGTACTTC. Protein product: CASSPTSEETQYF.

The chain combines TRBV7-2 with TRBJ1-5, with TRBD1 as a possible D gene (6 bases). Germline lookup yields CDR1 SGHTA and CDR2 FQGNSA. The CDR3 has 14 amino acids. Trimming pared 5 bases from V and 5 bases from J, leaving 13 bases between. CDR3 coding DNA: TGTGCCAGCAGCGAGACAGGCTTTTATCAGCCCCAGCATTTT. This translates into CASSETGFYQPQHF.

This clone was counted a few times. V and J are TRBV7-3 and TRBJ1-5; D is unresolved. The CDR3 is made up of 14 amino acids. V lost 6 bases and J 9 bases, leaving 18 bases between the germline ends. Germline lookup yields CDR1 SGHTA and CDR2 FQGTGA. CDR3 region: CASSRLSSPGPQHF. Here the CDR3 DNA reads TGTGCCAGCAGTCGTTTAAGTTCTCCAGGGCCCCAGCATTTT. Full variable domain (remainder filled in from reference TRBV7-3 and TRBJ1-5): GAGVSQTPSNKVTEKGKYVELRCDPISGHTALYWYRQSLGQGPEFLIYFQGTGAADDSGLPNDRFFAVRPEGSVSTLKIQRTERGDSAVYLCASSRLSSPGPQHFGDGTRLSIL.

This clone was detected a few times. V usage is TRBV6-1 and J usage is TRBJ1-5, with 7 positions matching TRBD1. The V and J ends lost 3 bases and 6 bases, in that order; junction bases with no gene match: 11. This CDR3 comprises 16 residues. The germline CDR1 and CDR2 sequences are MNHNS and SASEGT. The CDR3 DNA sequence: TGTGCCAGCAGTGACCTACGACAGGGTAGGAGTCAGCCCCAGCATTTT. The encoded protein is CASSDLRQGRSQPQHF.

This clone has more than one count but fewer than ten. The chain combines TRBV5-1 with TRBJ2-1; D perhaps matches TRBD1 (6 bases). Germline CDR1 is SGHRS and CDR2 is YFSETQ. The CDR3 spans 15 residues. Trimming removed 2 bases at V and 1 base at J, with 10 bases between. The CDR3, as DNA: TGCGCCAGCAGCTTACCAGGGGAATCCTACAATGAGCAGTTCTTC. Its protein is CASSLPGESYNEQFF. Drawing the rest from reference TRBV5-1 and TRBJ2-1, the complete variable domain is KAGVTQTPRYLIKTRGQQVTLSCSPISGHRSVSWYQQTPGQGLQFLFEYFSETQRNKGNFPGRFSGRQFSNSRSEMNVSTLELGDSALYLCASSLPGESYNEQFFGPGTRLTVL.

This chain connects TRBV7-2 to TRBJ2-1; 8 nucleotides line up with TRBD2. V was clipped by 3 bases and J by 2 bases; unmatched bases: 3. The CDR3 totals 15 residues. CDR1 is SGHTA and CDR2 is FQGNSA in the germline V gene. The CDR3 is CASSFSGATYNEQFF. The CDR3 region has the DNA TGTGCCAGCAGCTTTAGCGGGGCCACCTACAATGAGCAGTTCTTC.

The chain links TRBV7-9 to TRBJ1-1; 8 bases match TRBD1. The germline CDR1 and CDR2 sequences are SEHNR and FQNEAQ (reference sequence). The J segment lost 5 bases and the V segment lost 5 bases, leaving 13 bases of the junction unmatched. This CDR3 is built from 16 residues. The CDR3 protein is CASSPHPQGAETEAFF. The CDR3 nucleotides read TGTGCCAGCAGCCCTCATCCGCAGGGGGCTGAGACTGAAGCTTTCTTT. The full variable domain, completed using reference TRBV7-9 and TRBJ1-1, is DTGVSQNPRHKITKRGQNVTFRCDPISEHNRLYWYRQTLGQGPEFLTYFQNEAQLEKSRLLSDRFSAERPKGSFSTLEIQRTEQGDSAMYLCASSPHPQGAETEAFFGQGTRLTVV.

This chain links TRBV9 with TRBJ2-3, with 8 bases matching TRBD2. Germline V CDR1 and CDR2: SGDLS, YYNGEE. Losses at the gene ends were 3 bases for V and 6 bases for J; bases not matched to a gene: 15. This CDR3 is 17 amino acids long. In DNA, the CDR3 is TGTGCCAGCAGCGCCCATTCGGGAGGGCCTAGGGGGGATACGCAGTATTTT. Amino acids: CASSAHSGGPRGDTQYF.

The chain uses TRBV28 and TRBJ2-2, with 8 nucleotides matching TRBD1. This CDR3 spans 16 amino acids. Germline V gene data show CDR1 as MDHEN and CDR2 as SYDVKM. The J segment lost 4 bases and the V segment lost 10 bases, leaving 14 bases of the junction unmatched. CDR3: CATLSPGTGGTGELFF. CDR3 nucleotide sequence: TGTGCCACCTTAAGTCCCGGGACAGGTGGCACCGGGGAGCTGTTTTTT.

The chain employs TRBV28 and TRBJ1-3; possibly TRBD1 for D (5 bases). The CDR3 is 15 residues long. CDR1 is MDHEN, CDR2 SYDVKM, per germline. The germline V and J ends were trimmed by 5 bases and 0 bases, with 11 bases remaining between them. The CDR3 nucleotides read TGTGCCAGCAGTCCGGGGGGTTTCTCTGGAAACACCATATATTTT. Translation gives CASSPGGFSGNTIYF.

The chain couples TRBV19 to TRBJ1-3, with D unclear. Germline-derived CDR1 and CDR2 are LNHDA and SQIVND (reference sequence). V lost 3 bases and J lost 5, with 14 bases in between. The length of the CDR3 is 15 residues. The CDR3 reads CASSMYSVARNTIYF. Written as DNA, the CDR3 is TGTGCCAGTAGTATGTACTCGGTCGCTCGAAACACCATATATTTT.

This chain links TRBV7-9 with TRBJ2-1; TRBD2 matches at 10 bases. The germline V gene has CDR1 SEHNR and CDR2 FQNEAQ (reference sequence). Losses at the gene ends were 3 bases for V and 8 bases for J; bases not matched to a gene: 4. The length of the CDR3 is 14 residues. The CDR3 nucleotides read TGTGCCAGCAGCTTTAGCGGGAGGCGGGATGAGCAGTTCTTC. Amino acid sequence: CASSFSGRRDEQFF.

The J gene is TRBJ1-1, the V gene TRBV11-3; perhaps TRBD1 as D (5 bases). V was cut by 1 base and J by 0 bases, with 9 bases left in between. This CDR3 is 15 amino acids long. The germline V gene has CDR1 SGHNT and CDR2 YENEEA. In nucleotides, the CDR3 is TGTGCCAGCAGCTTAGTTGGGGGGATGAACACTGAAGCTTTCTTT. Translating gives CASSLVGGMNTEAFF.

This clone is a singleton in its sample. This chain joins TRBV5-1 and TRBJ2-7, with 10 nucleotides matching TRBD1. Trimming at V came to 4 bases and at J to 4 bases, leaving 14 bases not matched to a gene. The germline CDR1 and CDR2 sequences are SGHRS and YFSETQ. This CDR3 contains 17 residues. Here the CDR3 reads CASSPGAGTGAFYEQYF. DNA for the CDR3: TGCGCCAGCAGCCCAGGGGCCGGGACAGGGGCTTTTTACGAGCAGTACTTC.

The chain combines TRBV18 with TRBJ2-5, with a weak D call TRBD2 (5 bases). The germline V and J ends were trimmed by 3 bases and 2 bases, with 7 bases remaining between them. CDR1 KGHSH and CDR2 LQKENI come from the germline V gene. The CDR3 has 13 residues. In DNA, the CDR3 is TGTGCCAGCTCACCGACTACTCAAGAGACCCAGTACTTC. Its translation is CASSPTTQETQYF. The full variable domain, with the rest looked up from reference TRBV18 and TRBJ2-5, is NAGVMQNPRHLVRRRGQEARLRCSPMKGHSHVYWYRQLPEEGLKFMVYLQKENIIDESGMPKERFSAEFPKEGPSILRIQQVVRGDSAAYFCASSPTTQETQYFGPGTRLLVL.

The chain joins TRBV7-9 to TRBJ1-4; the D gene is possibly TRBD1 (5 bases). This CDR3 spans 15 amino acids. Per germline, CDR1 SEHNR and CDR2 FQNEAQ (reference sequence). V was cut by 5 bases and J by 7 bases, with 17 bases left in between. As DNA, the CDR3 is TGTGCCAGCAGCGCCATCGGAGGGGAGGGTGAAAAACTGTTTTTT. Protein sequence: CASSAIGGEGEKLFF.

The chain links TRBV7-2 to TRBJ2-3; 10 nucleotides align to TRBD2. The ends lost 3 bases at V and 3 bases at J; junction bases unmatched: 6. There are 16 residues in the CDR3. Germline V gene lookup returns CDR1 SGHTA and CDR2 FQGNSA. CDR3 sequence reads: CASSFSSGRLTDTQYF. Written as DNA, the CDR3 is TGTGCCAGCAGCTTCTCTAGCGGGAGACTGACAGATACGCAGTATTTT.

The V gene is TRBV6-6, the J gene TRBJ1-1; D unclear. CDR1 is MNHNY, CDR2 SVGAGI, per germline (reference sequence). V was clipped by 5 bases and J by 6 bases, with 16 bases between them. There are 14 residues in the CDR3. CDR3 nucleotide sequence: TGTGCCAGCAGTGCCCTAGTTGAGAGGTCTGAAGCTTTCTTT. Protein: CASSALVERSEAFF.

Regarding this clone: Mismatch with germline at one junction end may stem from a read error. The sample holds other DNA sequences that translate to the same CDR3. This chain links TRBV2 with TRBJ2-3; TRBD1 aligns across 10 bases. The CDR3 covers 15 residues. Germline V gene sequence: CDR1 SNHLY, CDR2 FYNNEI. This CDR3 is CASSERDRGTDTQYF. The CDR3, as DNA: TGCGCCAGCAGTGAACGGGACAGGGGAACAGATACGCAGTATTTT.

This clone was detected once. A read error may produce the germline difference seen at one junction end. The rearrangement uses TRBV7-9 and TRBJ1-2, with 8 positions matching TRBD1. The CDR3 is made up of 12 amino acids. Germline V CDR1 and CDR2: SEHNR, FQNEAQ (reference sequence). Here the CDR3 DNA reads TGTTCCAGCGTTCTAGGGACAGGCCCGATCACCTTC. It translates to CSSVLGTGPITF.

There are a few counts of this clone. This sequence joins TRBV4-2 and TRBJ1-4; 7 bases line up with TRBD1. Trimming cost V 3 bases and J 8 bases; bases outside gene matches: 6. The CDR3 is 14 amino acids. Germline V CDR1 and CDR2: LGHNA, YNFKEQ. CDR3: CASSQRQGVEKLFF. The CDR3 nucleotides are TGTGCCAGCAGCCAGCGACAGGGAGTGGAAAAACTGTTTTTT.

This sequence joins TRBV29-1 and TRBJ2-7; 12 bases line up with TRBD2. CDR1 and CDR2 from the germline V gene are SQVTM and ANQGSEA. The length of the CDR3 is 13 residues. Unmatched junction bases numbered 7, after V lost 8 bases and J lost 5 bases. The chain's CDR3 is CSSRTSGNNEQYF. The CDR3 DNA reads TGCAGCTCTCGGACTAGCGGGAACAACGAGCAGTACTTC.

This chain connects TRBV15 to TRBJ2-2; D unresolved. Germline V gene sequence: CDR1 LNHNV, CDR2 YYDKDF (reference sequence). V was trimmed by 0 bases and J by 1 base, leaving 9 bases between them. The CDR3 is made up of 16 amino acids. The CDR3 loop reads CATSRDLNMNTGELFF. In DNA form, the CDR3 reads TGTGCCACCAGCAGAGACCTGAACATGAACACCGGGGAGCTGTTTTTT.